These T cell receptor beta chains were read from a single sample in a study of T-cell memory formation after mild COVID-19. TCRdb used MiXCR to reprocess the 5' RACE reads, holding one entry per CDR3 protein. This table holds some 57,000 distinct CDR3 sequences, approximately 12% found once. Sequencing was done on a sample of PBMCs or a T cell subset sorted from them (not recorded which). The source is a man in his late teens or twenties who had mild COVID-19 (a few samples of this study predate the infection). Cell type and time point are not known. CDR3s include the opening cysteine and the closing phenylalanine or tryptophan. The D gene is left open where the match is weak. Clone size is shown for a subset of rows, as once, few, many or a class of expanded clone.

J gene: TRBJ2-1
D gene: TRBD1
clone size: NA
V gene: TRBV2
CDR3 DNA: TGTGCCAGCAGTGAAGCGGGACAGTTCCATGAGCAGTTCTTC
CDR3 protein: CASSEAGQFHEQFF

J gene: TRBJ2-1
D gene: NA
clone size: many
V gene: TRBV20-1
CDR3 DNA: TGCAGTGCTAGAGATCCCGCGGGGGCGGTCTACAATGAGCAGTTCTTC
CDR3 protein: CSARDPAGAVYNEQFF

J gene: TRBJ1-3
D gene: NA
clone size: once
V gene: TRBV7-2
CDR3 DNA: TGTGCCAGCAGCTTACAGGGTGGAAACACCATATATTTT
CDR3 protein: CASSLQGGNTIYF

J gene: TRBJ2-3
D gene: TRBD1
clone size: few
V gene: TRBV10-3
CDR3 DNA: TGTGCCATCAGTGACAGAAGGGACAGCTTCCGGTCCCCAGATACGCAGTATTTT
CDR3 protein: CAISDRRDSFRSPDTQYF

J gene: TRBJ2-1
D gene: TRBD1
clone size: few
V gene: TRBV4-1
CDR3 DNA: TGCGCCAGCAGCCCCCGGGATCCCGGACAGGGAATAAACAATGAGCAGTTCTTC
CDR3 protein: CASSPRDPGQGINNEQFF

J gene: TRBJ2-5
D gene: NA
clone size: NA
V gene: TRBV11-2
CDR3 DNA: TGTGCCAGCAGTCCGCCCCTACCGGGACCACAAGAGACCCAGTACTTC
CDR3 protein: CASSPPLPGPQETQYF

J gene: TRBJ2-7
D gene: TRBD2
clone size: NA
V gene: TRBV7-9
CDR3 DNA: TGTGCCAGCAGCTTCCCTACAGGGACTAGCGGGTACGAGCAGTACTTC
CDR3 protein: CASSFPTGTSGYEQYF

J gene: TRBJ1-2
D gene: NA
clone size: NA
V gene: TRBV12-3/TRBV12-4
CDR3 DNA: TGTGCCAGCAGCCACACCCGCCGCGTGAGTGGCTACACCTTC
CDR3 protein: CASSHTRRVSGYTF

J gene: TRBJ1-5
D gene: TRBD1
clone size: few
V gene: TRBV20-1
CDR3 DNA: TGCAGTGCGGCCCGACAGGGGGCGATTCAGCCCCAGCATTTT
CDR3 protein: CSAARQGAIQPQHF

J gene: TRBJ2-5
D gene: TRBD2
clone size: few
V gene: TRBV5-6
CDR3 DNA: TGTGCCAGCAGTCCCCGGACTAGCGTCGAGACCCAGTACTTC
CDR3 protein: CASSPRTSVETQYF

J gene: TRBJ2-3
D gene: NA
clone size: many
V gene: TRBV20-1
CDR3 DNA: TGCAGTGCGAGGGCTGGAGGGACAGATACGCAGTATTTT
CDR3 protein: CSARAGGTDTQYF

J gene: TRBJ1-3
D gene: NA
clone size: NA
V gene: TRBV5-1
CDR3 DNA: TGCGCCAGCAGCCCAGGCTACAGGCCTGCCTCTGGAAACACCATATATTTT
CDR3 protein: CASSPGYRPASGNTIYF

J gene: TRBJ1-2
D gene: NA
clone size: few
V gene: TRBV6-5
CDR3 DNA: TGTGCCAGCAGTCAAATCAAGGGCGATGGCTACACCTTC
CDR3 protein: CASSQIKGDGYTF

J gene: TRBJ2-3
D gene: NA
clone size: NA
V gene: TRBV24-1
CDR3 DNA: TGTGCCACCAGTGCCGGTCGCAGCACAGATACGCAGTATTTT
CDR3 protein: CATSAGRSTDTQYF

J gene: TRBJ2-3
D gene: NA
clone size: NA
V gene: TRBV12-3/TRBV12-4
CDR3 DNA: TGTGCCAGCAGTTTAGCGCAGGGAAGGATGGATACGCAGTATTTT
CDR3 protein: CASSLAQGRMDTQYF

J gene: TRBJ1-2
D gene: NA
clone size: few
V gene: TRBV6-1
CDR3 DNA: TGTGCCAGCAGTGAAAACAGCTATCGCTACACCTTC
CDR3 protein: CASSENSYRYTF

J gene: TRBJ2-5
D gene: NA
clone size: many
V gene: TRBV7-8
CDR3 DNA: TGTGCCAGCAGCTTAGGGACAAACCAAGAGACCCAGTACTTC
CDR3 protein: CASSLGTNQETQYF

J gene: TRBJ1-5
D gene: NA
clone size: NA
V gene: TRBV5-6
CDR3 DNA: TGTGCCAGCAGCTTGGATGCCAGGGACAATCAGCCCCAGCATTTT
CDR3 protein: CASSLDARDNQPQHF

J gene: TRBJ1-3
D gene: NA
clone size: NA
V gene: TRBV6-5
CDR3 DNA: TGTGCCGTACGAAGCTCTGGAAACACCATATATTTT
CDR3 protein: CAVRSSGNTIYF

J gene: TRBJ2-5
D gene: NA
clone size: many
V gene: TRBV7-6
CDR3 DNA: TGTGCCAGCACGTTCAGGCAACAAGAGACCCAGTACTTC
CDR3 protein: CASTFRQQETQYF

J gene: TRBJ2-2
D gene: NA
clone size: NA
V gene: TRBV20-1
CDR3 DNA: TGCAGTGCCCCCGGGACCTCGCAGACCGGGGAGCTGTTTTTT
CDR3 protein: CSAPGTSQTGELFF

J gene: TRBJ2-5
D gene: NA
clone size: few
V gene: TRBV5-1
CDR3 DNA: TGCGCCAGCAGCACCGGGCCTAGGGAAGAGACCCAGTACTTC
CDR3 protein: CASSTGPREETQYF

J gene: TRBJ2-5
D gene: NA
clone size: many
V gene: TRBV28
CDR3 DNA: TGTGCCAGCAGCAGAGAGACCCAGTACTTC
CDR3 protein: CASSRETQYF

J gene: TRBJ2-1
D gene: TRBD2
clone size: NA
V gene: TRBV4-2
CDR3 DNA: TGTGCCAGCAGCCAAGATCGGGCAGCGGGGGGCAATGAGCAGTTCTTC
CDR3 protein: CASSQDRAAGGNEQFF

J gene: TRBJ2-1
D gene: NA
clone size: few
V gene: TRBV3-1
CDR3 DNA: TGTGCCAGCAGCCAAGATACTGGGGGGTACAATGAGCAGTTCTTC
CDR3 protein: CASSQDTGGYNEQFF

J gene: TRBJ2-4
D gene: TRBD1
clone size: NA
V gene: TRBV4-3
CDR3 DNA: TGCGCCAGCAGCCATATACAGGGGCACATTCAGTACTTC
CDR3 protein: CASSHIQGHIQYF

J gene: TRBJ2-4
D gene: TRBD2
clone size: many
V gene: TRBV6-2/TRBV6-3
CDR3 DNA: TGTGCCAGCAGAGCTACTAGCGGGGGGGGCATTCAGTACTTC
CDR3 protein: CASRATSGGGIQYF

J gene: TRBJ2-2
D gene: TRBD1
clone size: NA
V gene: TRBV7-3
CDR3 DNA: TGTGCCAGCAGCTTAGTGCAGGGGGACGGGGAGCTGTTTTTT
CDR3 protein: CASSLVQGDGELFF

J gene: TRBJ2-5
D gene: TRBD2
clone size: few
V gene: TRBV2
CDR3 DNA: TGTGCCAGCAGTGAAATAGCGGGGGACCAAGAGACCCAGTACTTC
CDR3 protein: CASSEIAGDQETQYF

J gene: TRBJ2-5
D gene: NA
clone size: few
V gene: TRBV6-2/TRBV6-3
CDR3 DNA: TGTGCCAGCAGTTACCCTTTGGGCGGGGAAGAGACCCAGTACTTC
CDR3 protein: CASSYPLGGEETQYF

J gene: TRBJ2-7
D gene: NA
clone size: many
V gene: TRBV7-2
CDR3 DNA: TGTGCCAGCAGCTGGGCTTACGAGCAGTACTTC
CDR3 protein: CASSWAYEQYF

J gene: TRBJ1-4
D gene: NA
clone size: NA
V gene: TRBV28
CDR3 DNA: TGTGCCAGCAGTCGGCCCCAGGGGACTGCAACTAATGAAAAACTGTTTTTT
CDR3 protein: CASSRPQGTATNEKLFF

J gene: TRBJ1-1
D gene: NA
clone size: few
V gene: TRBV7-9
CDR3 DNA: TGTGCCAGCAGCTCGCCGACAGAAGCTTTCTTT
CDR3 protein: CASSSPTEAFF

J gene: TRBJ2-2
D gene: TRBD1
clone size: many
V gene: TRBV5-1
CDR3 DNA: TGCGCCAGCAGCTCAGGGACAGCTTTCACCGGGGAGCTGTTTTTT
CDR3 protein: CASSSGTAFTGELFF

J gene: TRBJ2-5
D gene: TRBD2
clone size: many
V gene: TRBV7-9
CDR3 DNA: TGTGCCAGCAGCTGGACTAGCGGGGGTCAAGAGACCCAGTACTTC
CDR3 protein: CASSWTSGGQETQYF

J gene: TRBJ2-7
D gene: TRBD1
clone size: NA
V gene: TRBV20-1
CDR3 DNA: TGCAGTGCTAGGCCAGGGGGCTGGGGCGAGCAGTACTTC
CDR3 protein: CSARPGGWGEQYF

J gene: TRBJ2-4
D gene: NA
clone size: few
V gene: TRBV20-1
CDR3 DNA: TGCAGTGCTAGTTCGATACGCATTCAGTACTTC
CDR3 protein: CSASSIRIQYF

J gene: TRBJ1-6
D gene: NA
clone size: NA
V gene: TRBV18
CDR3 DNA: TGTGCCAGCTCACCATTTACGGGGGATCGGGATTCACCCCTCCACTTT
CDR3 protein: CASSPFTGDRDSPLHF

J gene: TRBJ1-1
D gene: NA
clone size: few
V gene: TRBV14
CDR3 DNA: TGTGCCAGCAGCCCAAGAGGGGTGAACACTGAAGCTTTCTTT
CDR3 protein: CASSPRGVNTEAFF

J gene: TRBJ1-1
D gene: NA
clone size: few
V gene: TRBV15
CDR3 DNA: TGTGCCACCACCTATTCGGGGGGGAACACTGAAGCTTTCTTT
CDR3 protein: CATTYSGGNTEAFF

J gene: TRBJ2-1
D gene: TRBD2
clone size: many
V gene: TRBV7-2
CDR3 DNA: TGTGCCAGCAACCTACCCCTCGGGACTAGCGATCGTAGTGAGCAGTTCTTC
CDR3 protein: CASNLPLGTSDRSEQFF

J gene: TRBJ1-1
D gene: NA
clone size: few
V gene: TRBV12-3/TRBV12-4
CDR3 DNA: TGTGCCAGCATTCAGGGATGGGGACCAACTGAAGCTTTCTTT
CDR3 protein: CASIQGWGPTEAFF

J gene: TRBJ1-1
D gene: TRBD1
clone size: NA
V gene: TRBV3-1
CDR3 DNA: TGTGCCAGCAGCCAAAGAGGGACAGGGGAGGCTTTCTTT
CDR3 protein: CASSQRGTGEAFF

J gene: TRBJ2-5
D gene: NA
clone size: NA
V gene: TRBV24-1
CDR3 DNA: TGTGCCACCAGTGACCCCGCAGTGGGGGAGACCCAGTACTTC
CDR3 protein: CATSDPAVGETQYF

J gene: TRBJ1-6
D gene: NA
clone size: NA
V gene: TRBV12-3/TRBV12-4
CDR3 DNA: TGTGCCAGCAGTCGCAACAGGGATTCACCCCTCCACTTT
CDR3 protein: CASSRNRDSPLHF

J gene: TRBJ2-1
D gene: NA
clone size: NA
V gene: TRBV30
CDR3 DNA: TGTGCCTGGATGGGTCAGGAATACAATGAGCAGTTCTTC
CDR3 protein: CAWMGQEYNEQFF

J gene: TRBJ2-5
D gene: NA
clone size: few
V gene: TRBV5-4
CDR3 DNA: TGTGCCAGCGGGCAGGGTCGGGGAGGTGAAGAGACCCAGTACTTC
CDR3 protein: CASGQGRGGEETQYF

J gene: TRBJ1-4
D gene: NA
clone size: many
V gene: TRBV4-3
CDR3 DNA: TGCGCCAGCAGCCGAGCACGTGGGGGGGAAAAACTGTTTTTT
CDR3 protein: CASSRARGGEKLFF

J gene: TRBJ1-5
D gene: TRBD1
clone size: NA
V gene: TRBV20-1
CDR3 DNA: TGCAGTGCACAGGGGGGCAATCAGCCCCAGCATTTT
CDR3 protein: CSAQGGNQPQHF

J gene: TRBJ1-2
D gene: NA
clone size: NA
V gene: TRBV30
CDR3 DNA: TGTGCCTGGAGTAGGCAGGTGGATGGCTACACCTTC
CDR3 protein: CAWSRQVDGYTF

J gene: TRBJ2-1
D gene: NA
clone size: many
V gene: TRBV19
CDR3 DNA: TGTGCCAGTAGTATCGTGGATGAGCAGTTCTTC
CDR3 protein: CASSIVDEQFF

J gene: TRBJ2-3
D gene: NA
clone size: few
V gene: TRBV9
CDR3 DNA: TGTGCCAGCAGCAGGACCAGGGGGGGAGATACGCAGTATTTT
CDR3 protein: CASSRTRGGDTQYF